This TCR beta chain appears in the sequencing data of a study of T cells in tuberculosis. Study at large: Sequenced TCRs come from CD1B-GMM tetramer-binding T cells.

No alpha-beta pairing information exists for these sequences. Assay: immunoSEQ multiplex PCR; the TCRdb copy retains only in-frame clones and omits some. The sample comprises about 88,000 clones, approximately 91% of which are singletons, and 1.5% to 2% rests with the top ten. Trimming removed 3 bases from V and 4 bases from J, with 12 bases in between. Germline V CDR1 and CDR2: LNHDA, SQIVND (reference sequence). This CDR3 is 14 amino acids long. Sorting used thawed, overnight-rested PBMC stained with anti-CD3, a viability dye and GMM-loaded CD1B tetramer. C32 glucose monomycolate from Rhodococcus equi was loaded onto the CD1B tetramers.

The sequence was obtained from an adult woman with latent tuberculosis. The V gene is TRBV19, the J gene TRBJ1-1; no definite D call. Specimen: CD1b-GMM tetramer-negative cells sorted from PBMCs. CDR3 loop: CASSIYGEGTEAFF. The CDR3 bases are TGTGCCAGTAGTATCTATGGCGAGGGCACTGAAGCTTTCTTT.